One sample yielded the 17 T cell receptor beta chains listed below, sequenced in a study of control samples from healthy donors and cancer patients. The assay was immunoSEQ multiplex PCR, and TCRdb's table has in-frame clones only and misses some. This sample has over 90,000 clones, with just over 90% found just once. The sequenced material came from blood. These receptors originate from a woman under 30 in good health.

V gene TRBV5-1 combines with J gene TRBJ1-2; D unresolved. Per the germline V gene, CDR1 is SGHRS and CDR2 is YFSETQ. V was pared by 1 base and J by 0 bases, with 7 bases between. The CDR3 spans 14 residues. The CDR3 is CASSLQKANYGYTF. The CDR3 coding sequence is TGCGCCAGCAGCTTGCAGAAAGCTAACTATGGCTACACCTTC.

In this sample, this clone turned up once. J is TRBJ1-5 and V is TRBV11-2, with 7 positions matching TRBD1. J was trimmed by 6 bases and V by 2 bases; bases with no gene match: 1. Germline V CDR1 and CDR2: SGHAT, FQNNGV. The CDR3 is 13 residues long. The chain's CDR3 is CASSLWTGQPQHF. The DNA for the CDR3 is TGTGCCAGCAGCTTATGGACAGGTCAGCCCCAGCATTTT.

This chain joins TRBV19 and TRBJ1-5; no firm D call. The CDR3 runs to 16 residues. Germline V gene data show CDR1 as LNHDA and CDR2 as SQIVND (reference sequence). Trimming shortened V by 3 bases and J by 2 bases, and 14 bases separated the two germline ends. The CDR3 protein is CASSIWAGGGNQPQHF. Here the CDR3 DNA reads TGTGCCAGTAGTATCTGGGCAGGAGGCGGCAATCAGCCCCAGCATTTT.

V gene TRBV18 combines with J gene TRBJ1-5; unclear D gene. In germline, CDR1 is KGHSH, CDR2 LQKENI. The CDR3 covers 14 residues. Between the trimmed V and J ends, which lost 8 bases and 0 bases, there was a span of 11 bases. CDR3 loop: CASEGDGSNQPQHF. The CDR3 DNA reads as TGTGCCAGCGAGGGAGACGGTAGCAATCAGCCCCAGCATTTT. The variable domain in full, with the rest retrieved from reference TRBV18 and TRBJ1-5, is NAGVMQNPRHLVRRRGQEARLRCSPMKGHSHVYWYRQLPEEGLKFMVYLQKENIIDESGMPKERFSAEFPKEGPSILRIQQVVRGDSAAYFCASEGDGSNQPQHFGDGTRLSIL.

The CDR3 spells CASSPGRPQETQYF. CDR3 in DNA: TGTGCCAGCTCACCCGGCAGGCCACAAGAGACCCAGTACTTC. This chain uses TRBV18 with TRBJ2-5; D is unresolved. The V and J ends lost 3 bases and 2 bases respectively, with 10 bases between them. Germline CDR1 is KGHSH and CDR2 is LQKENI. The CDR3 length is 14 residues.

This clone was recorded only once. The rearrangement uses TRBV2 and TRBJ1-5; 7 bases agree with TRBD1. Trimming at V came to 5 bases and at J to 0 bases, leaving 13 bases not matched to a gene. This CDR3 has 18 amino acids. The germline V gene encodes CDR1 SNHLY and CDR2 FYNNEI. The CDR3 reads CASSKLIIQGPSNQPQHF. In DNA form, the CDR3 reads TGTGCCAGCAGTAAATTGATTATACAGGGGCCTAGCAATCAGCCCCAGCATTTT.

The chain couples TRBV6-5 to TRBJ2-4; D unclear. The length of the CDR3 is 13 residues. Per the germline V gene, CDR1 is MNHEY and CDR2 is SVGAGI. V gave up 8 bases and J gave up 0 bases, with 8 bases separating them. The CDR3: CASRQLAKNIQYF. The CDR3 nucleotides are TGTGCCAGCCGGCAGTTAGCCAAAAACATTCAGTACTTC.

The CDR3 protein is CASTSRGNGNTIYF. The CDR3 nucleotides are TGTGCCAGCACCTCAAGGGGGAATGGAAACACCATATATTTT. The chain employs TRBV11-3 and TRBJ1-3; the D gene is possibly TRBD1 (6 bases). The CDR3 sequence is 14 residues long. V was pared by 7 bases and J by 3 bases, with 13 bases between. CDR1 is SGHNT, CDR2 YENEEA, per germline. The full variable domain, its missing parts supplied by reference TRBV11-3 and TRBJ1-3, is EAGVVQSPRYKIIEKKQPVAFWCNPISGHNTLYWYLQNLGQGPELLIRYENEEAVDDSQLPKDRFSAERLKGVDSTLKIQPAELGDSAVYLCASTSRGNGNTIYFGEGSWLTVV.

This clone is a singleton in its sample. The chain links TRBV4-1 to TRBJ1-1; 7 nucleotides agree with TRBD1. With 2 bases clipped from V and 1 base from J, the junction kept 7 bases outside the gene matches. The CDR3 has 16 residues. Germline CDR1 and CDR2: MGHRA and YSYEKL. The CDR3 region has the DNA TGCGCCAGCAGCCAAATTCTGACAGGGACGAACACTGAAGCTTTCTTT. It translates to CASSQILTGTNTEAFF.

The rearrangement links TRBV18 to TRBJ2-1, with 12 bases aligning to TRBD2. This CDR3 comprises 16 residues. Germline CDR1 is KGHSH and CDR2 is LQKENI. Trimming took 3 bases from V and 3 from J; bases not matched to a gene: 3. The CDR3 spells CASSPRTSGIYNEQFF. In nucleotides, the CDR3 is TGTGCCAGCTCACCGAGGACTAGCGGGATCTACAATGAGCAGTTCTTC.

The chain joins TRBV4-1 to TRBJ2-7; 9 nucleotides align to TRBD1. V lost 4 bases to trimming and J lost 3 bases; unmatched junction nucleotides: 10. The germline V gene encodes CDR1 MGHRA and CDR2 YSYEKL. This CDR3 contains 16 residues. The CDR3 protein is CASSRGTGFGNYEQYF. The DNA for the CDR3 is TGCGCCAGCAGCCGAGGGACAGGGTTTGGGAACTACGAGCAGTACTTC.

The genes are TRBV27 and TRBJ2-5, with 8 bases aligning to TRBD2. Unmatched junction bases numbered 9, after V lost 5 bases and J lost 4 bases. Germline CDR1 reads MNHEY; CDR2 reads SMNVEV (reference sequence). There are 15 residues in the CDR3. CDR3 loop: CASSGIAGWRETQYF. CDR3 bases: TGTGCCAGCAGTGGAATAGCGGGGTGGAGAGAGACCCAGTACTTC.

The chain uses TRBV6-5 and TRBJ2-7, with a weak D call TRBD2 (6 bases). Germline CDR1 reads MNHEY; CDR2 reads SVGAGI. This CDR3 is 15 amino acids long. Between the trimmed V and J ends, which lost 7 bases and 5 bases, there was a span of 21 bases. CDR3 residues: CASTGGGLPVDEQYF. The CDR3 bases are TGTGCCAGCACTGGAGGAGGACTACCGGTCGACGAGCAGTACTTC.

The V gene is TRBV10-3, the J gene TRBJ1-6; tentatively, D is TRBD1 (5 bases). V was clipped by 0 bases and J by 5 bases, with 17 bases between them. CDR1 is ENHRY and CDR2 is SYGVKD in the germline V gene. CDR3 length equals 18 residues. CDR3 protein: CAISESTRGHKHNSPLHF. CDR3 nucleotide sequence: TGTGCCATCAGTGAGTCGACTCGGGGCCACAAACATAATTCACCCCTCCACTTT.

The J gene is TRBJ2-6, the V gene TRBV5-1, with D possibly matching TRBD1 (6 bases). The CDR3 contains 16 residues. V was shortened by 6 bases and J by 0 bases, with 13 bases between the two germline ends. CDR1 is SGHRS and CDR2 is YFSETQ in the germline V gene. The CDR3 loop reads CASIPGHHSGANVLTF. The CDR3 DNA reads as TGCGCCAGCATACCGGGACACCACTCTGGGGCCAACGTCCTGACTTTC.

This clone was seen a single time. This chain connects TRBV7-9 to TRBJ2-3; D call uncertain. Between the trimmed V and J ends, which lost 5 bases and 2 bases, there was a span of 11 bases. Germline V CDR1 and CDR2: SEHNR, FQNEAQ (reference sequence). The CDR3 loop spans 14 amino acids. CDR3 bases: TGTGCCAGCAGCCCAATTGATATCACAGATACGCAGTATTTT. Translation gives CASSPIDITDTQYF.

The chain carries TRBV11-2 and TRBJ2-7; D call uncertain. Trimming removed 0 bases from V and 4 bases from J, with 13 bases in between. Germline lookup yields CDR1 SGHAT and CDR2 FQNNGV. The CDR3 covers 15 residues. The CDR3 is CASSLESGLGYEQYF. CDR3 DNA: TGTGCCAGCAGCTTAGAATCGGGTCTAGGATACGAGCAGTACTTC.